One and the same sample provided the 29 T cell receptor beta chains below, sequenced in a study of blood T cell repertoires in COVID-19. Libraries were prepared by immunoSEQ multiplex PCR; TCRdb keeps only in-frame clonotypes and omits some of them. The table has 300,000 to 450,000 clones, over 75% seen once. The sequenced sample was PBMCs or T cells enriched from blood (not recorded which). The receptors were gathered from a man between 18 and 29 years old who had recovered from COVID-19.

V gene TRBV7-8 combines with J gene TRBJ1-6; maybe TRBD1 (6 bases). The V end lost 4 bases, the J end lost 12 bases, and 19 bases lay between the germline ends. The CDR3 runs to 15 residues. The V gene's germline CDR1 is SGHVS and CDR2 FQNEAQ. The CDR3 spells CASSSTGHAILPLHF. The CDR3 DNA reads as TGTGCCAGCAGCTCGACAGGTCATGCGATATTACCCCTCCACTTT. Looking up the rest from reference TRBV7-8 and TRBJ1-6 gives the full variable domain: GAGVSQSPRYKVAKRGQDVALRCDPISGHVSLFWYQQALGQGPEFLTYFQNEAQLDKSGLPSDRFFAERPEGSVSTLKIQRTQQEDSAVYLCASSSTGHAILPLHFGNGTRLTVT.

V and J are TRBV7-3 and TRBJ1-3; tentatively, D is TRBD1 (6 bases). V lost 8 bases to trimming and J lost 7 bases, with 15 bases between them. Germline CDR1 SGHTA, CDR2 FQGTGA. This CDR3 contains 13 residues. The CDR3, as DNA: TGTGCCAGCGACTGGACAGCACGGAACACCATATATTTT. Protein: CASDWTARNTIYF.

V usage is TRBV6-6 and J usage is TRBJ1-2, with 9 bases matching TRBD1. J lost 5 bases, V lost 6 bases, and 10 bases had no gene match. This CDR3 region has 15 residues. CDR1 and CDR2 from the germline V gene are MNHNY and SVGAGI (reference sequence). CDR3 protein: CASRPTGGVSYGYTF. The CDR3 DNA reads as TGTGCCAGCAGACCGACAGGGGGTGTTTCTTATGGCTACACCTTC.

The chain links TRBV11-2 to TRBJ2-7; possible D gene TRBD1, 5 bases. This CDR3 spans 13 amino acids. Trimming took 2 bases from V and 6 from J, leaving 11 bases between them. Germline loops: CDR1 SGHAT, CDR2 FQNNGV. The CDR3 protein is CASSLKLGAEQYF. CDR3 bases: TGTGCCAGCAGCTTAAAACTTGGGGCCGAGCAGTACTTC.

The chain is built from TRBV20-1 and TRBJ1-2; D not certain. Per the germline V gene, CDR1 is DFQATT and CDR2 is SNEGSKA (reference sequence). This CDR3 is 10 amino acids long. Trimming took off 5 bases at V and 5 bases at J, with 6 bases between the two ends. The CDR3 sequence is CSALLYGYTF. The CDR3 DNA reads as TGCAGTGCTCTGTTATATGGCTACACCTTC.

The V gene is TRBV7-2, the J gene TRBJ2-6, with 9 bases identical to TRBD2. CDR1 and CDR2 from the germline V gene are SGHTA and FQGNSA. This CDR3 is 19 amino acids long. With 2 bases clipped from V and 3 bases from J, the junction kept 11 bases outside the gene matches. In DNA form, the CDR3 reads TGTGCCAGCAGCTTATTTAGCGGGAGTGGCCTAGGTGGGGCCAACGTCCTGACTTTC. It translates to CASSLFSGSGLGGANVLTF.

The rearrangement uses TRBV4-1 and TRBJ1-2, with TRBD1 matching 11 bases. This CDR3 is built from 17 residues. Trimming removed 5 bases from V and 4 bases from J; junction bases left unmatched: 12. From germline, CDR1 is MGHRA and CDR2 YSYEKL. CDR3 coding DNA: TGCGCCAGCAGCGCAGGAGGGACAGGGGGGGAAATCTATGGCTACACCTTC. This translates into CASSAGGTGGEIYGYTF.

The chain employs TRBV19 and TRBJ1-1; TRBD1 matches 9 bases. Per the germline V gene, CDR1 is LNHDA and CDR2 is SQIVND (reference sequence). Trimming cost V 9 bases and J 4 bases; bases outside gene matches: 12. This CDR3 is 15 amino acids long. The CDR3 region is CASYRGLTVGTEAFF. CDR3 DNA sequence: TGTGCCAGCTACAGGGGGCTAACTGTCGGCACTGAAGCTTTCTTT.

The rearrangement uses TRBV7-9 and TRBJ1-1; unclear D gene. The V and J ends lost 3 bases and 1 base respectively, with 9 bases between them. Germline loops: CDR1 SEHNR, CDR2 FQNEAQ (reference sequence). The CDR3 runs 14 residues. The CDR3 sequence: CASSFSAGNTEAFF. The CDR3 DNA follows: TGTGCCAGCAGCTTCTCGGCAGGGAACACTGAAGCTTTCTTT.

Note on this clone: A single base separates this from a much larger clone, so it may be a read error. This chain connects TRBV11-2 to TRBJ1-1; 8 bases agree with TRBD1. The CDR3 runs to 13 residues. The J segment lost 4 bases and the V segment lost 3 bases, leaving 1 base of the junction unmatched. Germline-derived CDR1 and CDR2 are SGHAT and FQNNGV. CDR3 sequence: CASSLDRVTEAFF. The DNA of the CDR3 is TGTGCCAGCAGCTTGGACAGGGTCACTGAAGCTTTCTTT.

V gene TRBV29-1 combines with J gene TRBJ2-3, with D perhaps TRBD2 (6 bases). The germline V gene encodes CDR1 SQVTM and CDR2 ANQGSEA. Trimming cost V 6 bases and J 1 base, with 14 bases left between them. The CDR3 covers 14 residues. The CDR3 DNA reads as TGCAGCGTAGACGGGAGATCAGGCACAGATACGCAGTATTTT. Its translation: CSVDGRSGTDTQYF.

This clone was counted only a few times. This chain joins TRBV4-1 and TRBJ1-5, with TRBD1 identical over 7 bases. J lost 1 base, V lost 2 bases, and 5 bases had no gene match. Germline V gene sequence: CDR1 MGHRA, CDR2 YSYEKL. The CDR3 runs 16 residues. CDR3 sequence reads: CASSQTLGQSNQPQHF. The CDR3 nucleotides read TGCGCCAGCAGCCAAACCCTGGGACAGAGCAATCAGCCCCAGCATTTT.

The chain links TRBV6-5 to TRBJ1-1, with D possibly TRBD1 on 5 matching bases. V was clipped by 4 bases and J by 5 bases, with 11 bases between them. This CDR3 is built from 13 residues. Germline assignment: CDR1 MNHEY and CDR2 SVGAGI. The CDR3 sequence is CASSLIGETEAFF. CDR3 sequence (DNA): TGTGCCAGCAGTTTGATAGGGGAAACTGAAGCTTTCTTT.

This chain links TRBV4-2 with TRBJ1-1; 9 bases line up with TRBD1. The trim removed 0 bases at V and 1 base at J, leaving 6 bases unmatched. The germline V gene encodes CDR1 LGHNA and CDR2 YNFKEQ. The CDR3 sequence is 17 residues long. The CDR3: CASSQDPGQGWNTEAFF. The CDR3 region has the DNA TGTGCCAGCAGCCAAGACCCCGGACAGGGGTGGAACACTGAAGCTTTCTTT.

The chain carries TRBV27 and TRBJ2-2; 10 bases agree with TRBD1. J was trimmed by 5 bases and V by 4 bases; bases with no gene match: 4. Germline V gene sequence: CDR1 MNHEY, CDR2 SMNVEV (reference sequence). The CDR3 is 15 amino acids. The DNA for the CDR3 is TGTGCCAGCAGTTCCCCGGGACAGGGGACCGGGGAGCTGTTTTTT. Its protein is CASSSPGQGTGELFF.

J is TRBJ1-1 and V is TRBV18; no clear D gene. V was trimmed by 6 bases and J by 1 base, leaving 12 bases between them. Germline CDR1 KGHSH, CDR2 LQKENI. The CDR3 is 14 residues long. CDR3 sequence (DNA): TGTGCCAGCTCCGAAAACCCGGGGAACACTGAAGCTTTCTTT. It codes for CASSENPGNTEAFF.

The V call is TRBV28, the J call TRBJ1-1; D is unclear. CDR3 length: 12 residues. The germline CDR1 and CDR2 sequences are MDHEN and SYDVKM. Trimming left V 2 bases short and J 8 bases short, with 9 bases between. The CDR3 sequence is CASSLRTEEAFF. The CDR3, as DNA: TGTGCCAGCAGTTTACGAACAGAAGAAGCTTTCTTT.

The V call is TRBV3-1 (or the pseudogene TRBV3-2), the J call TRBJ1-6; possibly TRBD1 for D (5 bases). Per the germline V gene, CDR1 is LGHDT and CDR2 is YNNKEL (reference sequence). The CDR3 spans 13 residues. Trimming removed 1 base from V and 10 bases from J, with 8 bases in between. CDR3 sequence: CASSQGGVSPLHF. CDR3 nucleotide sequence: TGTGCCAGCAGCCAAGGGGGCGTGTCACCCCTCCACTTT.

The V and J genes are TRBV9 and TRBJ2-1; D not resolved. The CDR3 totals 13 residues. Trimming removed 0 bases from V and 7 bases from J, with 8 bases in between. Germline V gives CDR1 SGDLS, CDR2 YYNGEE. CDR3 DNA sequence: TGTGCCAGCAGCGTAGCTCTCGGGAATGAGCAGTTCTTC. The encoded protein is CASSVALGNEQFF.

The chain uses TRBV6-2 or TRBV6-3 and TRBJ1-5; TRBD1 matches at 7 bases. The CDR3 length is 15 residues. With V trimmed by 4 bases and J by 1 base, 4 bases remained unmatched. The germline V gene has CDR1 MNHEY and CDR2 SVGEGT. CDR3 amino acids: CASSFGTASNQPQHF. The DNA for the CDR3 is TGTGCCAGCAGTTTCGGGACAGCAAGCAATCAGCCCCAGCATTTT.

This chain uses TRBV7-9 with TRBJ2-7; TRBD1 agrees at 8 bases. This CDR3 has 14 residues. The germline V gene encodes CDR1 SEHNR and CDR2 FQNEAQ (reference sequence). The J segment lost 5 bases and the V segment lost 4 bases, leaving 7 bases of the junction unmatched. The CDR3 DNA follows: TGTGCCAGCAGCTCAACAGGGGGGATGGACGAGCAGTACTTC. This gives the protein CASSSTGGMDEQYF.

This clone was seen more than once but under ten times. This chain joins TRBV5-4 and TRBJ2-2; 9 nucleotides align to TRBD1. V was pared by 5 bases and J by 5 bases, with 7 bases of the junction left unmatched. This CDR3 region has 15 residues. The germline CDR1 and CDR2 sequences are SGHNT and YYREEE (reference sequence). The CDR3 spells CASSSGTGRTGELFF. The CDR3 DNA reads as TGTGCCAGCAGTTCCGGGACAGGGAGGACCGGGGAGCTGTTTTTT.

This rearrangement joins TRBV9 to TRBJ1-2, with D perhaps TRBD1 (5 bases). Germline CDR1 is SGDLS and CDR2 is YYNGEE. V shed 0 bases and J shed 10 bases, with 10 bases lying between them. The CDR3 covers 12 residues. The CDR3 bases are TGTGCCAGCAGCGTAGTTGGAGGGGCCTACACCTTC. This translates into CASSVVGGAYTF.

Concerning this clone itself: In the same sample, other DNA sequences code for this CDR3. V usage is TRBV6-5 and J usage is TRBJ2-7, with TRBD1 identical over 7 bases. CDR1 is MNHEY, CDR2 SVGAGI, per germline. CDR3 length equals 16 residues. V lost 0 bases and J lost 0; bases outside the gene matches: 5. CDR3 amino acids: CASSYSRTGDSYEQYF. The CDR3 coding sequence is TGTGCCAGCAGTTACTCACGGACAGGAGACTCCTACGAGCAGTACTTC.

CDR3 loop: CASSQRGDLTGELFF. For the CDR3, the DNA is TGTGCCAGCAGCCAGCGGGGCGATCTTACCGGGGAGCTGTTTTTT. This rearrangement joins TRBV11-2 to TRBJ2-2, with TRBD2 matching over 7 bases. The trim removed 5 bases at V and 5 bases at J, leaving 8 bases unmatched. From germline, CDR1 is SGHAT and CDR2 FQNNGV. CDR3 length equals 15 residues.

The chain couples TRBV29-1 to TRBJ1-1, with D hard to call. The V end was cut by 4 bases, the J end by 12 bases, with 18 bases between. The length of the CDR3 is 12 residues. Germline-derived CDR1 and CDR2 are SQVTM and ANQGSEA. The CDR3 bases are TGCAGCGTTGCAACATGGGCTGAAGAAACTTTCTTT. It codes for CSVATWAEETFF. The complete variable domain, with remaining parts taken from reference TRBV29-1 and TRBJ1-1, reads SAVISQKPSRDICQRGTSLTIQCQVDSQVTMMFWYRQQPGQSLTLIATANQGSEATYESGFVIDKFPISRPNLTFSTLTVSNMSPEDSSIYLCSVATWAEETFFGQGTRLTVV.

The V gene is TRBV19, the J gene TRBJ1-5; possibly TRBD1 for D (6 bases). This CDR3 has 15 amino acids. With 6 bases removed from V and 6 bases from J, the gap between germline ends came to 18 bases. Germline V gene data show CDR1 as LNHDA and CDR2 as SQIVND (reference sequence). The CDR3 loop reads CASSIDRRGGQPQHF. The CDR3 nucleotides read TGTGCCAGTAGCATTGACAGGAGAGGGGGTCAGCCCCAGCATTTT.

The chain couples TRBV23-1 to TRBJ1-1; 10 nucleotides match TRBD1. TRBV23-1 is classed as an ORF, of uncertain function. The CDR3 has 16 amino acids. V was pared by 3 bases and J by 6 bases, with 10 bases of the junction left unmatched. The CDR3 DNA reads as TGCGCCAGCAGTCATACGGGACAGGGGTTGTTCGCTGAAGCTTTCTTT. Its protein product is CASSHTGQGLFAEAFF.

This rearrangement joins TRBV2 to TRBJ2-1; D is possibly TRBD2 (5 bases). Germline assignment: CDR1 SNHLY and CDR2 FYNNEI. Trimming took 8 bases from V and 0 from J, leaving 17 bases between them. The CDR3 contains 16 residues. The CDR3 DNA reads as TGTGCCAGCGTCCAACTGACGGGGAGCTCCTACAATGAGCAGTTCTTC. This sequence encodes CASVQLTGSSYNEQFF.